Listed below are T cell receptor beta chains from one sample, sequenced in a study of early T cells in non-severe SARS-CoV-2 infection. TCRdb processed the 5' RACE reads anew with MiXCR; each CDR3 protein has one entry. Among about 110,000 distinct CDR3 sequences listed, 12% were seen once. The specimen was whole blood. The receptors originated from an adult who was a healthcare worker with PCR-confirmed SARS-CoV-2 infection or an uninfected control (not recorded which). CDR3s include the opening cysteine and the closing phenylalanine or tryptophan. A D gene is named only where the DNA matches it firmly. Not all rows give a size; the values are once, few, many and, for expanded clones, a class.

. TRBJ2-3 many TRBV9 CASSVWRGQLGDTQYF TGTGCCAGCAGCGTATGGAGAGGGCAGCTGGGAGATACGCAGTATTTT
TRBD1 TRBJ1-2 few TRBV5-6 CASSPTGQRYGYTF TGTGCCAGCAGCCCCACGGGACAGCGCTATGGCTACACCTTC
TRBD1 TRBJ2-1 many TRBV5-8 CASSWDRGTGEQFF TGTGCCAGCAGCTGGGACAGGGGTACGGGTGAGCAGTTCTTC
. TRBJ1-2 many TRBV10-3 CATTQQSPNYGYTF TGTGCCACCACGCAGCAGAGTCCTAACTATGGCTACACCTTC
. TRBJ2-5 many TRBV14 CASSQDRVDLYPTETQYF TGTGCCAGCAGCCAAGATAGGGTAGATCTCTACCCAACGGAGACCCAGTACTTC
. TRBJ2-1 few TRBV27 CASSFGQPDNEQFF TGTGCCAGCAGTTTTGGGCAGCCAGACAATGAGCAGTTCTTC
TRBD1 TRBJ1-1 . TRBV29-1 CSAHRGLTEAFF TGCAGCGCACACAGGGGGCTAACTGAAGCTTTCTTT
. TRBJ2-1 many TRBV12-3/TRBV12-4 CASSSVSRLSYNEQFF TGTGCCAGCAGTTCCGTTTCGAGACTCTCCTACAATGAGCAGTTCTTC
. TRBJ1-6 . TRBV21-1 CASSNRDREISPLHF TGTGCCAGCAGCAACCGGGACAGGGAAATTTCACCCCTCCACTTT
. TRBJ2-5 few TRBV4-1 CASSQDFWGARETQYF TGCGCCAGCAGCCAAGATTTTTGGGGGGCCCGGGAGACCCAGTACTTC
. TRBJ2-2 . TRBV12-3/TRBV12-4 CASSINGGRTGELFF TGTGCCAGCAGCATAAACGGGGGTCGCACCGGGGAGCTGTTTTTT
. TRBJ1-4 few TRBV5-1 CASSRSGVRESEKLFF TGCGCCAGCAGCAGAAGTGGGGTCAGAGAAAGTGAAAAACTGTTTTTT
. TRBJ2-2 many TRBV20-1 CSAVNTGELFF TGCAGTGCTGTGAACACCGGGGAGCTGTTTTTT
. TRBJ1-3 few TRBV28 CASSFATGDHPSGNTIYF TGTGCCAGCAGTTTTGCGACAGGAGATCACCCCTCTGGAAACACCATATATTTT
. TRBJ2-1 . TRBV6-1 CASSEFAGSYNEQFF TGTGCCAGCAGTGAGTTTGCGGGCTCCTACAATGAGCAGTTCTTC
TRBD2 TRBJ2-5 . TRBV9 CASSFGLAGGGETQYF TGTGCCAGCAGCTTCGGACTAGCGGGGGGAGGGGAGACCCAGTACTTC
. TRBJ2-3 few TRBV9 CASSPHGGPRAADTQYF TGTGCCAGCAGCCCTCACGGAGGGCCTCGGGCCGCAGATACGCAGTATTTT
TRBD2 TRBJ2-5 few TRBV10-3 CAISPPGGETQYF TGTGCCATCAGCCCCCCGGGGGGAGAGACCCAGTACTTC
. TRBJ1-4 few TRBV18 CASSPPTGLNEKLFF TGTGCCAGCTCACCACCGACAGGCCTTAATGAAAAACTGTTTTTT
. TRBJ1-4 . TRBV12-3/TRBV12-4 CASSLRQSNEKLFF TGTGCCAGCAGTTTAAGACAGAGTAATGAAAAACTGTTTTTT
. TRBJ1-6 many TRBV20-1 CSATSGIYNSPLHF TGCAGTGCAACATCCGGGATCTATAATTCACCCCTCCACTTT
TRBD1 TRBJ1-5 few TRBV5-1 CASSDDRVLNQPQHF TGCGCCAGCAGCGATGACAGGGTGCTCAATCAGCCCCAGCATTTT